The 19 T cell receptor beta chains below come from one sample, sequenced in a study of cytomegalovirus exposure and HLA in healthy donors (dated 2017 in TCRdb). Library prep was done by the immunoSEQ multiplex PCR assay. A mixture of 60 forward primers for TCR Vbeta segments and 13 reverse primers for TCR Jbeta segments was used in the multiplex PCR. This immuneACCESS table, as held by TCRdb, lists in-frame sequences with V and J called but not all clones. Of the missing ones, under half trace to an unresolved V gene in checked studies; the others have no known cause. This sample gives about 140,000 clones in total; 79% of them show up just once. The top ten clones comprise 6.5% of the sample. The sequenced material came from PBMCs. The receptors shown here come from a man between 40 and 49 years old in good health and CMV-seropositive.

The V and J genes are TRBV7-9 and TRBJ1-1, with D uncertain. V dropped 5 bases and J dropped 0 bases, with 7 bases sitting between them. The CDR3 covers 13 residues. Germline V gives CDR1 SEHNR, CDR2 FQNEAQ (reference sequence). The CDR3, as DNA: TGTGCCAGCAGCCCCATAGTGAACACTGAAGCTTTCTTT. It is translated as CASSPIVNTEAFF.

The chain has TRBV7-6 and TRBJ2-3; 8 bases fit TRBD2. Germline-derived CDR1 and CDR2 are SGHVS and FNYEAQ. The CDR3 contains 16 residues. V shed 3 bases, J shed 0 bases, and the junction held 5 bases outside the gene matches. For the CDR3, the DNA is TGTGCCAGCAGCTTTGGAGCGGGAGCGAGCACAGATACGCAGTATTTT. This codes for CASSFGAGASTDTQYF.

The chain recombines TRBV6-5 with TRBJ2-7; 8 nucleotides line up with TRBD1. Looked up from germline, CDR1 is MNHEY and CDR2 is SVGAGI. The length of the CDR3 is 13 residues. Trimming removed 4 bases from V and 7 bases from J; junction bases left unmatched: 6. CDR3 sequence (DNA): TGTGCCAGCAGTTCGCCGACAGGGGTTGAGCAGTACTTC. This encodes CASSSPTGVEQYF.

This CDR3 is CASTARSSYEQYF. The CDR3 DNA sequence: TGTGCCAGCACGGCTCGGAGCTCCTACGAGCAGTACTTC. The chain uses TRBV28 and TRBJ2-7; the D is unclear. The CDR3 length is 13 residues. V dropped 7 bases and J dropped 0 bases, with 10 bases sitting between them. Germline CDR1 is MDHEN and CDR2 is SYDVKM.

This chain links TRBV15 with TRBJ1-6; D gene ambiguous. Trimming removed 3 bases from V and 8 bases from J, with 11 bases in between. Germline V gene data show CDR1 as LNHNV and CDR2 as YYDKDF (reference sequence). The CDR3 sequence is 14 residues long. This chain's CDR3 is CATSSDTAYSPLHF. In DNA form, the CDR3 reads TGTGCCACCAGCAGCGACACGGCTTATTCACCCCTCCACTTT. The whole variable domain, filled in from reference TRBV15 and TRBJ1-6, reads DAMVIQNPRYQVTQFGKPVTLSCSQTLNHNVMYWYQQKSSQAPKLLFHYYDKDFNNEADTPDNFQSRRPNTSFCFLDIRSPGLGDTAMYLCATSSDTAYSPLHFGNGTRLTVT.

This clone came up a few times. This chain connects TRBV19 to TRBJ1-1; D is undetermined. CDR3 length equals 13 residues. With 6 bases removed from V and 1 base from J, the gap between germline ends came to 9 bases. Germline values: CDR1 LNHDA, CDR2 SQIVND (reference sequence). In DNA, the CDR3 is TGTGCCAGTAGCCCCACACAGAACACTGAAGCTTTCTTT. It encodes CASSPTQNTEAFF.

The chain uses TRBV28 and TRBJ1-6, with TRBD1 matching 10 bases. Germline V gene sequence: CDR1 MDHEN, CDR2 SYDVKM. The CDR3 spans 13 residues. Germline trimming cut 10 bases from V and 9 bases from J; bases unmatched to any gene: 6. In nucleotides, the CDR3 is TGTGCCACTTCGGACAGGGGGGGTTCACCCCTCCACTTT. Translated: CATSDRGGSPLHF.

V usage is TRBV5-1 and J usage is TRBJ1-1, with 7 bases that match TRBD1. Germline values: CDR1 SGHRS, CDR2 YFSETQ. With 5 bases clipped from V and 1 base from J, the junction kept 8 bases outside the gene matches. The CDR3 is 15 amino acids. CDR3 bases: TGCGCCAGCAGGCCGCTAGGACAGGAGAACACTGAAGCTTTCTTT. It yields the protein CASRPLGQENTEAFF.

This clone has only a few counts. The chain joins TRBV7-2 to TRBJ2-7; no clear D gene. V was clipped by 2 bases and J by 3 bases, with 8 bases between them. Germline lookup yields CDR1 SGHTA and CDR2 FQGNSA. The CDR3 totals 13 residues. CDR3: CASSLPSVYEQYF. The CDR3 coding sequence is TGTGCCAGCAGCTTACCTTCTGTCTACGAGCAGTACTTC. The full variable domain, its missing parts supplied by reference TRBV7-2 and TRBJ2-7, is GAGVSQSPSNKVTEKGKDVELRCDPISGHTALYWYRQSLGQGLEFLIYFQGNSAPDKSGLPSDRFSAERTGGSVSTLTIQRTQQEDSAVYLCASSLPSVYEQYFGPGTRLTVT.

This clone has only a few counts. The genes are TRBV5-1 and TRBJ1-4, with D tentatively TRBD1 (6 bases). V shed 7 bases and J shed 7 bases, with 14 bases lying between them. The CDR3 runs 13 residues. Germline V lookup: CDR1 SGHRS, CDR2 YFSETQ. This CDR3 is CASGPGTSEKLFF. In nucleotides, the CDR3 is TGCGCCAGCGGACCCGGGACATCTGAAAAACTGTTTTTT.

This chain joins TRBV5-6 and TRBJ1-2; TRBD1 aligns across 8 bases. V gave up 2 bases and J gave up 7 bases; unmatched junction bases: 13. The CDR3 consists of 16 residues. Looked up from germline, CDR1 is SGHDT and CDR2 is YYEEEE. CDR3 sequence reads: CASSFFYRGSLGGYTF. The CDR3 region has the DNA TGTGCCAGCAGCTTTTTCTACAGGGGGTCGCTTGGTGGCTACACCTTC.

V usage is TRBV5-6 and J usage is TRBJ2-5; 7 bases agree with TRBD1. The DNA end lines up better with TRBJ2-7; the J call may be wrong. Germline V lookup: CDR1 SGHDT, CDR2 YYEEEE. CDR3 size: 14 residues. CDR3 DNA sequence: TGTGCCAGCAGGTTAACAGGGGACACCTACGAGCAGTACTTC. This translates into CASRLTGDTYEQYF.

The chain has TRBV7-9 and TRBJ2-7; 10 bases line up with TRBD1. The V segment lost 5 bases and the J segment 2 bases; nucleotides outside the gene matches: 3. Germline CDR1 SEHNR, CDR2 FQNEAQ (reference sequence). This CDR3 is 14 amino acids long. The CDR3 coding sequence is TGTGCCAGCAGCCCGGGGACAGGGGCCTACGAGCAGTACTTC. Residues: CASSPGTGAYEQYF.

The chain has TRBV5-1 and TRBJ2-7, with 9 bases that match TRBD1. The CDR3 contains 14 residues. CDR1 and CDR2 from the germline V gene are SGHRS and YFSETQ. After removal of 2 bases from V and 5 bases from J, the junction contained 5 bases not matched to a gene. The CDR3 region has the DNA TGCGCCAGCAGCTTTCAGGGACAGGGCGACGAGCAGTACTTC. Protein: CASSFQGQGDEQYF.

The rearrangement joins TRBV6-6 to TRBJ1-2; 7 bases align to TRBD1. Germline V gene lookup returns CDR1 MNHNY and CDR2 SVGAGI (reference sequence). V lost 6 bases and J lost 6; bases outside the gene matches: 10. The CDR3 consists of 14 residues. The CDR3 DNA sequence: TGTGCCAGCAGCCTAAGCGACAGGGTTCATGGCTACACCTTC. This encodes CASSLSDRVHGYTF.

The chain carries TRBV7-3 and TRBJ2-3; 7 nucleotides match TRBD2. The CDR3 totals 16 residues. V shed 5 bases, J shed 0 bases, and the junction held 8 bases outside the gene matches. Germline V lookup: CDR1 SGHTA, CDR2 FQGTGA. CDR3 residues: CASSPGGSTSTDTQYF. For the CDR3, the DNA is TGTGCCAGCAGCCCCGGGGGGTCTACTAGCACAGATACGCAGTATTTT.

The gene calls are TRBV4-1 and TRBJ1-2; D unclear. The CDR3 runs 12 residues. The germline V gene has CDR1 MGHRA and CDR2 YSYEKL. Trimming took 0 bases from V and 7 from J, leaving 6 bases between them. CDR3 sequence (DNA): TGCGCCAGCAGCCAAGAGCGTAGTGGCTACACCTTC. Its protein is CASSQERSGYTF.

This chain uses TRBV18 with TRBJ1-1, with D tentatively TRBD1 (5 bases). The CDR3 totals 15 residues. V dropped 2 bases and J dropped 1 base, with 11 bases sitting between them. The germline CDR1 and CDR2 sequences are KGHSH and LQKENI. The CDR3 DNA reads as TGTGCCAGCTCACCATTGGGGGGAGGGAACACTGAAGCTTTCTTT. Translated: CASSPLGGGNTEAFF.

This sequence joins TRBV6-1 and TRBJ2-2; 7 bases are a match to TRBD2. The CDR3 is 17 residues long. The V gene's germline CDR1 is MNHNS and CDR2 SASEGT. V dropped 0 bases and J dropped 4; count of bases not matched to a gene: 8. This CDR3 reads CASSEAPRGRATGELFF. CDR3 DNA sequence: TGTGCCAGCAGTGAAGCGCCGAGAGGGAGGGCCACCGGGGAGCTGTTTTTT.